These 10 T cell receptor beta chains share one sample of origin, sequenced in a study of blood T cell repertoires in COVID-19. Sequencing was performed with immunoSEQ multiplex PCR; in TCRdb, only in-frame clones are kept and a portion is missing. The repertoire includes about 15,000 clones, about 80% of them detected once, and 25% to 35% sits in the top ten. What was sequenced was peripheral blood. These receptors all come from a man between 65 and 79 years old with active or convalescent COVID-19.

The V gene is TRBV19, the J gene TRBJ1-5; 10 positions match TRBD1. J gave up 2 bases and V 6 bases, and 13 bases lay outside the gene matches. The CDR3 contains 18 residues. Germline CDR1 reads LNHDA; CDR2 reads SQIVND (reference sequence). The CDR3 sequence is CASSRRGTGEQRNQPQHF. In DNA form, the CDR3 reads TGTGCCAGTAGCCGCCGCGGGACAGGGGAACAGCGCAATCAGCCCCAGCATTTT.

V usage is TRBV5-1 and J usage is TRBJ1-1, with 9 bases that match TRBD1. The CDR3 extends over 14 amino acids. The junction had 12 bases not matched to a gene; V was cut back by 4 bases and J by 11 bases. Germline V CDR1 and CDR2: SGHRS, YFSETQ. The CDR3 nucleotides are TGCGCCAGCAGCCAAGGGACAGGGTTTAAGGGGGCTTTCTTT. It translates to CASSQGTGFKGAFF.

The gene calls are TRBV10-3 and TRBJ2-6, with D possibly being TRBD2 (5 bases). Looked up from germline, CDR1 is ENHRY and CDR2 is SYGVKD. The length of the CDR3 is 17 residues. The V end was cut by 3 bases, the J end by 4 bases, with 16 bases between. The CDR3 reads CAISDSFSRGGANVLTF. The CDR3, as DNA: TGTGCCATCAGTGACTCCTTTAGCCGGGGAGGGGCCAACGTCCTGACTTTC.

This chain links TRBV5-1 with TRBJ1-1; 10 bases align to TRBD1. The CDR3 is made up of 13 amino acids. CDR1 and CDR2 from the germline V gene are SGHRS and YFSETQ. Trimming removed 6 bases from V and 5 bases from J; junction bases left unmatched: 4. This chain's CDR3 is CASTQGQGTEAFF. CDR3 bases: TGCGCCAGCACCCAGGGACAGGGGACTGAAGCTTTCTTT.

This clone has only one observation. V and J are TRBV3-1 (or the pseudogene TRBV3-2) and TRBJ2-3; 11 nucleotides align to TRBD2. This CDR3 is built from 15 residues. The V gene end was trimmed by 4 bases and the J gene end by 5 bases; junction bases not matched to a gene: 5. The germline CDR1 and CDR2 sequences are LGHDT and YNNKEL (reference sequence). As DNA, the CDR3 is TGTGCCAGCAGCCGTAGCGGGGGGGAACAAGATACGCAGTATTTT. Translation gives CASSRSGGEQDTQYF.

The chain uses TRBV9 and TRBJ2-3, with unresolved D. Germline-derived CDR1 and CDR2 are SGDLS and YYNGEE. V was clipped by 4 bases and J by 6 bases, with 9 bases between them. The CDR3 totals 12 residues. In nucleotides, the CDR3 is TGTGCCAGCAGCTCCCCCGGGGATACGCAGTATTTT. This encodes CASSSPGDTQYF.

This sequence joins TRBV4-2 and TRBJ1-1, with 8 positions matching TRBD1. CDR1 and CDR2 (germline): LGHNA, YNFKEQ. Trimming cost V 2 bases and J 1 base; bases outside gene matches: 3. This CDR3 has 15 amino acids. The CDR3 DNA reads as TGTGCCAGCAGCCAACCCGGGACAGGGAACACTGAAGCTTTCTTT. Translating it yields CASSQPGTGNTEAFF.

The genes are TRBV30 and TRBJ1-1; D may be TRBD1 (6 bases). The length of the CDR3 is 14 residues. Germline CDR1 GTSNPN, CDR2 SVGIG (reference sequence). V was trimmed by 2 bases and J by 6 bases, leaving 16 bases between them. Written as DNA, the CDR3 is TGTGCCTGGAGTAAACAGGGAAAAGGCGCTGAAGCTTTCTTT. Translating it yields CAWSKQGKGAEAFF.

The chain joins TRBV21-1 to TRBJ1-5; TRBD1, as called in the table, went unchecked against the DNA. TRBV21-1 is classified as a pseudogene. This CDR3 is built from 19 residues. CDR3 sequence reads: CASSKRGDRGHHSNQPQHF. The CDR3 DNA reads as TGTGCCAGCAGCAAGAGGGGGGACAGGGGCCACCATAGCAATCAGCCCCAGCATTTT.

This chain links TRBV19 with TRBJ2-3; 8 nucleotides line up with TRBD1. V was clipped by 4 bases and J by 1 base; unmatched bases: 7. CDR3 size: 16 residues. Germline CDR1 LNHDA, CDR2 SQIVND (reference sequence). The CDR3 loop is CASSRRQGIGTDTQYF. The CDR3 DNA is TGTGCCAGTAGTAGACGACAGGGGATCGGCACAGATACGCAGTATTTT. Supplemented by reference TRBV19 and TRBJ2-3, the full variable domain reads DGGITQSPKYLFRKEGQNVTLSCEQNLNHDAMYWYRQDPGQGLRLIYYSQIVNDFQKGDIAEGYSVSREKKESFPLTVTSAQKNPTAFYLCASSRRQGIGTDTQYFGPGTRLTVL.